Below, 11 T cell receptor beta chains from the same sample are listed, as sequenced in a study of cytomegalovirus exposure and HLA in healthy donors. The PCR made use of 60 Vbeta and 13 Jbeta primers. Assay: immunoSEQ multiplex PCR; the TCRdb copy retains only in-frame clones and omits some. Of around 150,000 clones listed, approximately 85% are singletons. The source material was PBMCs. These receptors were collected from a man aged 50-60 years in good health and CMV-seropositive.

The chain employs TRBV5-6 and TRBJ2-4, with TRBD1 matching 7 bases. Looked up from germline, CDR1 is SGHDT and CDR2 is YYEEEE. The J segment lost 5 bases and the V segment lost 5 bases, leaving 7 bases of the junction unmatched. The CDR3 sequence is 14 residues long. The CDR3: CASSRAGTENIQYF. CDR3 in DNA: TGTGCCAGCAGTCGTGCCGGGACAGAAAACATTCAGTACTTC.

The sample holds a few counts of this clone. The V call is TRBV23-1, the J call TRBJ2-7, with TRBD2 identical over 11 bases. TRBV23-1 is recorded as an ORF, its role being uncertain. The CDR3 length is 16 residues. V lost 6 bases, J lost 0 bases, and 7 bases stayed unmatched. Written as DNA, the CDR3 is TGCGCCAGCAGCGAGCTAGGGACTAGCGGCTCCTACGAGCAGTACTTC. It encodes CASSELGTSGSYEQYF.

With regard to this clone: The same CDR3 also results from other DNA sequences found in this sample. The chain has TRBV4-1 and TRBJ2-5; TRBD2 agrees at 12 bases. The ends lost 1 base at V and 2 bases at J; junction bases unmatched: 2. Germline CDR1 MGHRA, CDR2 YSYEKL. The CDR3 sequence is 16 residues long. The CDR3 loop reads CASSQGLAGGQETQYF. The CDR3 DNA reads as TGCGCCAGCAGCCAAGGGCTAGCGGGAGGGCAAGAGACCCAGTACTTC.

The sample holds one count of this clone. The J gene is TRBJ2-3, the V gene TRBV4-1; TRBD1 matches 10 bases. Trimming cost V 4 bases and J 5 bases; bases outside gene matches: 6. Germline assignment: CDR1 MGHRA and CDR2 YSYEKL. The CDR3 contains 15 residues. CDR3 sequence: CASSLGQGEVDTQYF. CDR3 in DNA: TGCGCCAGCAGCCTCGGACAGGGGGAGGTAGATACGCAGTATTTT.

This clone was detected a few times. The CDR3 region is CASSSSGSSYEQYF. The CDR3 nucleotides are TGCGCCAGCAGCAGCTCCGGTAGCTCCTACGAGCAGTACTTC. The V and J genes are TRBV5-1 and TRBJ2-7; D is unresolved. The germline V and J ends were trimmed by 4 bases and 0 bases, with 11 bases remaining between them. This CDR3 has 14 residues. CDR1 is SGHRS and CDR2 is YFSETQ in the germline V gene.

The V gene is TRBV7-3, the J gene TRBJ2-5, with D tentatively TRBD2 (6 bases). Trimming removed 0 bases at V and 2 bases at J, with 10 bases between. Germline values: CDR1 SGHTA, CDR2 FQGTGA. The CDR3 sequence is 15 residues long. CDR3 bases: TGTGCCAGCAGCTTAACGTTAGGAGGGCAAGAGACCCAGTACTTC. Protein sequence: CASSLTLGGQETQYF.

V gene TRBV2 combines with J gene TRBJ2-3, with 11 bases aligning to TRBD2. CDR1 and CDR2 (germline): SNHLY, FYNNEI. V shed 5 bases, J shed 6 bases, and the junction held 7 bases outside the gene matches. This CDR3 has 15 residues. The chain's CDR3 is CASSPIAGGQDTQYF. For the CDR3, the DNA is TGTGCCAGCAGTCCAATAGCGGGAGGGCAGGATACGCAGTATTTT.

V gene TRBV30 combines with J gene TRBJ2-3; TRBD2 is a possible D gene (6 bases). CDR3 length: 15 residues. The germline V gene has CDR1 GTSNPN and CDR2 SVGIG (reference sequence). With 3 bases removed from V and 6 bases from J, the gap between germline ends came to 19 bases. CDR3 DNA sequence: TGTGCCTGGAGGTGGAGTTGGGACTTCAGGGATACGCAGTATTTT. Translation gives CAWRWSWDFRDTQYF.

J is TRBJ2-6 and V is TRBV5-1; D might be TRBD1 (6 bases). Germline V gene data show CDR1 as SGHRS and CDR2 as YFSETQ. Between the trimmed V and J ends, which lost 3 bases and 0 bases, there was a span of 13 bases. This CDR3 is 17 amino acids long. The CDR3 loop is CASSYSTGFSGANVLTF. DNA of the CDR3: TGCGCCAGCAGCTATAGCACAGGGTTCTCTGGGGCCAACGTCCTGACTTTC.

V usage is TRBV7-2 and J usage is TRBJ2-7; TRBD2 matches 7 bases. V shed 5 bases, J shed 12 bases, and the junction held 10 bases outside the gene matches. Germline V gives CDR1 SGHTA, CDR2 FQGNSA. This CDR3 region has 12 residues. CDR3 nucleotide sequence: TGTGCCAGCAGCCCCCGGTGGCGGGAGACGTACTTC. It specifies CASSPRWRETYF.

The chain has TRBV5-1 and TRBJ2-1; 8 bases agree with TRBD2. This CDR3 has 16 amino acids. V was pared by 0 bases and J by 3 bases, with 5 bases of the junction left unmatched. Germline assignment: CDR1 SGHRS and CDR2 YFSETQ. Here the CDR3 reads CASSLARLASYNEQFF. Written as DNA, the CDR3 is TGCGCCAGCAGCTTGGCCCGACTAGCGAGCTACAATGAGCAGTTCTTC. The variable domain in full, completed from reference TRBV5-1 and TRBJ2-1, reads KAGVTQTPRYLIKTRGQQVTLSCSPISGHRSVSWYQQTPGQGLQFLFEYFSETQRNKGNFPGRFSGRQFSNSRSEMNVSTLELGDSALYLCASSLARLASYNEQFFGPGTRLTVL.